This T cell receptor (beta chain) originates from a study of CD8 T cells in ankylosing spondylitis. MiXCR, run by TCRdb on the 5' RACE reads, gives a single entry per CDR3 protein. The data contain fewer than 180,000 distinct CDR3 sequences, roughly 44% of them seen just once; the ten biggest clones take up about 16%. Trimming left V 5 bases short and J 1 base short, with 8 bases between. This CDR3 is 13 amino acids long. Sequences were obtained from synovial fluid, either unsorted or a sorted T cell fraction (not recorded which). This sequence joins TRBV12-3 or TRBV12-4 and TRBJ2-5; D ambiguous. The TCR was taken from a male donor with ankylosing spondylitis. The CDR3 nucleotides are TGTGCCAGCAGTCCGCCCCGCCAAGAGACCCAGTACTTC. Encoded protein: CASSPPRQETQYF.